The entry below gives a single T cell receptor (beta chain) sequence along with its context. The antigen is unknown. The treatment is: oral pan-JAK inhibitor, 5-10 mg twice daily. This sample was taken from a study of CD8+ T cells in alopecia areata. Study-level information: Administration of oral tofacitinib to treated patients was at 5 to 10 mg twice daily. The tofacitinib course ran for 6 to 18 months and was followed by 6 months off drug.

RNA extraction and reverse transcription yielded cDNA as sequencing template. Sequencing was performed with immunoSEQ multiplex PCR; in TCRdb, only in-frame clones are kept and a portion is missing. The sample has fewer than 250,000 clones, roughly two fifths seen once. Overall study findings and caveats: Having one nonresponder leaves uncertain how baseline CD8+ expansion relates to response. Sharing of TCR sequences between patients (possibly for HLA-related reasons) was less clear than in mice.

The TCR was taken from a human donor with alopecia areata. Sequencing was performed on CD4+ T cells sorted from blood, taken between weeks 30 and 35, from a patient treated with tofacitinib.

The DNA for the CDR3 is TGTGCCAGTATAATTGGGACTAGGGATTCAGCTGAAGCTTTCTTT. Amino acid sequence: CASIIGTRDSAEAFF. The rearrangement links TRBV19 to TRBJ1-1, with D possibly TRBD1 on 5 matching bases. This CDR3 spans 15 amino acids. Germline CDR1 is LNHDA and CDR2 is SQIVND (reference sequence). Between the trimmed V and J ends, which lost 7 bases and 6 bases, there was a span of 21 bases.